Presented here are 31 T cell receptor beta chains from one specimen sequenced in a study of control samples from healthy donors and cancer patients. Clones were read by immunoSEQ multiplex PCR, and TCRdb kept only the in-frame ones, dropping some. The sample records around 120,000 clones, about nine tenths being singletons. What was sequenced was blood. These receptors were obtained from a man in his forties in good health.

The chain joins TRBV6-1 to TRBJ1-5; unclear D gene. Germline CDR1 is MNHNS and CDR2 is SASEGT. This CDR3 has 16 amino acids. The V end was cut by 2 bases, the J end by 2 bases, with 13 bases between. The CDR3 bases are TGTGCCAGCAGTGAATCCGAGGGCGTGGGCAATCAGCCCCAGCATTTT. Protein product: CASSESEGVGNQPQHF.

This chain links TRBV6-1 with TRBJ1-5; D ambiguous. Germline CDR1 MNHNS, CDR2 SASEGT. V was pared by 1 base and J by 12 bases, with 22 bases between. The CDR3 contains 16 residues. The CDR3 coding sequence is TGTGCCAGCAGTGAAGGGGCGTGGGGAGTTGCAGAACGCCAGCATTTT. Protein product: CASSEGAWGVAERQHF.

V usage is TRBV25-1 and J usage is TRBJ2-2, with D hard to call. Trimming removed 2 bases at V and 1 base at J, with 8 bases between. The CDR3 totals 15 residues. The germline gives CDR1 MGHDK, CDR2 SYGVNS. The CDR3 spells CASSETGRNTGELFF. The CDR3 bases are TGTGCCAGCAGTGAAACGGGTAGGAACACCGGGGAGCTGTTTTTT.

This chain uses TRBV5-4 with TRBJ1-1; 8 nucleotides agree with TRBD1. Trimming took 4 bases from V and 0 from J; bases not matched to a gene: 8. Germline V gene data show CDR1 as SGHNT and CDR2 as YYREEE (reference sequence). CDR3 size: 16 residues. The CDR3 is CASSTGQGRVNTEAFF. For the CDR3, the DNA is TGTGCCAGCAGCACCGGACAGGGACGGGTGAACACTGAAGCTTTCTTT.

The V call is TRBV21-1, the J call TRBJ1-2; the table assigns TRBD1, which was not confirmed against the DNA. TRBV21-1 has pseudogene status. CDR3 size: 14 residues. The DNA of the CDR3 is TGTGCCAGCAGCAAAGAACAGGGGGCGGGAGGCTACACCTTC. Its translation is CASSKEQGAGGYTF.

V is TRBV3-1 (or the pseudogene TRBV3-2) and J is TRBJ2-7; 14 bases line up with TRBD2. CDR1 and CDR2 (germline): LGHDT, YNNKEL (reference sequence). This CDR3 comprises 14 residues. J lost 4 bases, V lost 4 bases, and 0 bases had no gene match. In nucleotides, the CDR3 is TGTGCCAGCAGCCGGACTAGCGGGGGGTACGAGCAGTACTTC. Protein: CASSRTSGGYEQYF.

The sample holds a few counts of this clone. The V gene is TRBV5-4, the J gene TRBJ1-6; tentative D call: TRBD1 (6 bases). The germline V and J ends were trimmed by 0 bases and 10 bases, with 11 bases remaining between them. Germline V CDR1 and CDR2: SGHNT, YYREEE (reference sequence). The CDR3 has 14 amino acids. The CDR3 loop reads CASSLEGGQSPLHF. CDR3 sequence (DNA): TGTGCCAGCAGCTTGGAGGGGGGCCAATCACCCCTCCACTTT.

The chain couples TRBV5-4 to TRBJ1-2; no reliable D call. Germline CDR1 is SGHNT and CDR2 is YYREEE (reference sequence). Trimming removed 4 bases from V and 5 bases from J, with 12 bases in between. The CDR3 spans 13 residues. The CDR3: CASSLRTLYGYTF. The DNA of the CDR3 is TGTGCCAGCAGCCTGAGGACTCTTTATGGCTACACCTTC.

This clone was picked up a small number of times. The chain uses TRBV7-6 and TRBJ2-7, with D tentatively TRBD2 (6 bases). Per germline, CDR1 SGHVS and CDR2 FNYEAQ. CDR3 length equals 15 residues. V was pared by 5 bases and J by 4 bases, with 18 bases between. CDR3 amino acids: CASSKSGGSGYEQYF. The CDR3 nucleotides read TGTGCCAGCAGCAAATCCGGGGGATCCGGATACGAGCAGTACTTC.

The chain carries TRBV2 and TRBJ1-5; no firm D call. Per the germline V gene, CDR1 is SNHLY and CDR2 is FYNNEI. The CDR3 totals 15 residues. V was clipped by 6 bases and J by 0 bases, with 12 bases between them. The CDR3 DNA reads TGTGCCAGCAGGAAGGACGGATATAGCAATCAGCCCCAGCATTTT. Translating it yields CASRKDGYSNQPQHF.

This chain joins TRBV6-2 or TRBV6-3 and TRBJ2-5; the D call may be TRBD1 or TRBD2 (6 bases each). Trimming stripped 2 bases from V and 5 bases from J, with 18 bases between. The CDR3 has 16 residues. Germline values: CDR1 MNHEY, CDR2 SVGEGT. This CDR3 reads CASSYPGDGGVETQYF. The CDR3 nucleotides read TGTGCCAGCAGTTACCCAGGGGACGGGGGCGTGGAGACCCAGTACTTC.

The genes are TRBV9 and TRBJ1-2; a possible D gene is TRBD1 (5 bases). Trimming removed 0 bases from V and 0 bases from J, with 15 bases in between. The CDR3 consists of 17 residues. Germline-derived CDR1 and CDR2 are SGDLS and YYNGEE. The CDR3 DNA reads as TGTGCCAGCAGCGTAGGGGCGGTGGGGGGGACTAACTATGGCTACACCTTC. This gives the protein CASSVGAVGGTNYGYTF.

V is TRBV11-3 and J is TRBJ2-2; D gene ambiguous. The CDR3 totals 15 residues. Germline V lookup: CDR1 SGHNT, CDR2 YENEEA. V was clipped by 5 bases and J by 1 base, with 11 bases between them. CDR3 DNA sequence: TGTGCCAGCAGCGGTGGGCGAGGGAACACCGGGGAGCTGTTTTTT. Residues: CASSGGRGNTGELFF.

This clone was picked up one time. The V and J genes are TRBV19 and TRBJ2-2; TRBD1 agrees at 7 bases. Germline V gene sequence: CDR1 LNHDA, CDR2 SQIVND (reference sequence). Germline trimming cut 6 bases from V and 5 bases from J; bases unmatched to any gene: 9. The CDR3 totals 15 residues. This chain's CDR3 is CASSLGTVVTGELFF. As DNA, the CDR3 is TGTGCCAGTAGCCTGGGGACAGTCGTTACCGGGGAGCTGTTTTTT.

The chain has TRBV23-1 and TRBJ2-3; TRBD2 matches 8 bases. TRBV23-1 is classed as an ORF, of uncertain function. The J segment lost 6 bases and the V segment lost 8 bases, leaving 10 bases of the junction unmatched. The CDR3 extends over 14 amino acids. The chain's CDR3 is CASRLGGAPDTQYF. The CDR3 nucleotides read TGCGCCAGCCGCCTCGGGGGGGCTCCGGATACGCAGTATTTT.

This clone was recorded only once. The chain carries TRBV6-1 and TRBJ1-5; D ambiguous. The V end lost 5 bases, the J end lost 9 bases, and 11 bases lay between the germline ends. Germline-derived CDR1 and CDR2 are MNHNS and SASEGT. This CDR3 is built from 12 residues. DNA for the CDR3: TGTGCCAGCAGTTATGACACCAGGCCCCAGCATTTT. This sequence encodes CASSYDTRPQHF.

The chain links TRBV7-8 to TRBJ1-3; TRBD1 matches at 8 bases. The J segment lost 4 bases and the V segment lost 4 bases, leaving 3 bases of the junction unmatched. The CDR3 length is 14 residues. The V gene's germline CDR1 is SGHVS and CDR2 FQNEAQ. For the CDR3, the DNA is TGTGCCAGCAGCTCCTACAGGGGGGGAAACACCATATATTTT. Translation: CASSSYRGGNTIYF.

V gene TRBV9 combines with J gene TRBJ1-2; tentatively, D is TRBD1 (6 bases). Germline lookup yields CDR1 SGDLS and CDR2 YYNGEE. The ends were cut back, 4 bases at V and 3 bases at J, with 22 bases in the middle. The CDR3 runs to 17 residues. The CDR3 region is CASSPTIGTRDDYGYTF. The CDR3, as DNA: TGTGCCAGCAGCCCAACCATCGGGACACGGGACGACTATGGCTACACCTTC.

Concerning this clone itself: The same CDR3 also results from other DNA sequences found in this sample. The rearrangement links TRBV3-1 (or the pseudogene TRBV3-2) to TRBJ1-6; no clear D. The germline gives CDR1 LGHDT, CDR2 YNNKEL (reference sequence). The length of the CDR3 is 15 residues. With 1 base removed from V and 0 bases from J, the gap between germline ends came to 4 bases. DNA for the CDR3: TGTGCCAGCAGCCAAGGGAGCTCCTATAATTCACCCCTCCACTTT. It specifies CASSQGSSYNSPLHF.

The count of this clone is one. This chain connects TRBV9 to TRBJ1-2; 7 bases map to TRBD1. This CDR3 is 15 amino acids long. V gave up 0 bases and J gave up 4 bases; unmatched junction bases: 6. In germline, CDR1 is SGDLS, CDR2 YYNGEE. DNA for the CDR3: TGTGCCAGCAGCGTAGTCCCAGGGGGGGGCTATGGCTACACCTTC. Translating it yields CASSVVPGGGYGYTF.

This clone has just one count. This CDR3 is CASSQDTDFYGYTF. For the CDR3, the DNA is TGTGCCAGCAGCCAAGATACAGACTTCTATGGCTACACCTTC. V usage is TRBV14 and J usage is TRBJ1-2; the D is unclear. Germline-derived CDR1 and CDR2 are SGHDN and FVKESK. With 0 bases removed from V and 4 bases from J, the gap between germline ends came to 9 bases. The CDR3 runs 14 residues.

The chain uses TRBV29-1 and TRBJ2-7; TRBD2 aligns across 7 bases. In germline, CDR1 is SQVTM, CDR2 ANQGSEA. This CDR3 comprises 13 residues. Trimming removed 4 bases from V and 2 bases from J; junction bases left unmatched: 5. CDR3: CSVGWGGPYEQYF. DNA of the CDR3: TGCAGCGTTGGTTGGGGGGGACCCTACGAGCAGTACTTC.

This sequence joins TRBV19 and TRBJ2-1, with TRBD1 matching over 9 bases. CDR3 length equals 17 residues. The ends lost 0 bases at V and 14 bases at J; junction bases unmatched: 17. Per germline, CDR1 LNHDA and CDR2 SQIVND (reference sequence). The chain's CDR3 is CASSIDPRDRARLGEFF. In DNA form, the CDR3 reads TGTGCCAGTAGTATAGATCCGCGGGACAGGGCCCGATTGGGGGAGTTCTTC.

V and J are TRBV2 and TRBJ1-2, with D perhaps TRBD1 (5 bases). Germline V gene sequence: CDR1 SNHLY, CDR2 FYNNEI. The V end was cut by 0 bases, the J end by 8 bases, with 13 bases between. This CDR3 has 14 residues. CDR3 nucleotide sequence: TGTGCCAGCAGTGAAGCGCGGGGGAGGGGAGGCTACACCTTC. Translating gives CASSEARGRGGYTF.

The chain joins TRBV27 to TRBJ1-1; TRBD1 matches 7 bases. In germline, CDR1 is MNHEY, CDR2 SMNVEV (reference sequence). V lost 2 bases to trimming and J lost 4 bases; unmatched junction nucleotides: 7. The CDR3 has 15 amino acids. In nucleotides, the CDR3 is TGTGCCAGCAGTTTAAAAGGGGGCCCGAGCACTGAAGCTTTCTTT. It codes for CASSLKGGPSTEAFF.

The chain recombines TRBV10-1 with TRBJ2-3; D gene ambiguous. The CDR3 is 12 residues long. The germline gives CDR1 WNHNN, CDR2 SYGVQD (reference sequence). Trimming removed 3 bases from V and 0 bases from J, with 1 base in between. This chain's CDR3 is CASSDSTDTQYF. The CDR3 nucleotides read TGCGCCAGCAGTGATAGCACAGATACGCAGTATTTT.

This chain's CDR3 is CASSRSFRSVSSNQPQHF. CDR3 nucleotides: TGCGCCAGCAGCCGAAGTTTTAGGTCGGTTTCTAGCAATCAGCCCCAGCATTTT. The V gene is TRBV4-3, the J gene TRBJ1-5; D is ambiguous. V gave up 4 bases and J gave up 0 bases, with 19 bases separating them. Germline loops: CDR1 LGHNA, CDR2 YSLEER. The CDR3 covers 18 residues.

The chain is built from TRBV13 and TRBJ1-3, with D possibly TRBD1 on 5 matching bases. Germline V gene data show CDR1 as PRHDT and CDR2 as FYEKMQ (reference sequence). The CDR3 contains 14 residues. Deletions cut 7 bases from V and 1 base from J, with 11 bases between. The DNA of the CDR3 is TGTGCCAGCACCCCCCAGGGTTCTGGAAACACCATATATTTT. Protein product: CASTPQGSGNTIYF.

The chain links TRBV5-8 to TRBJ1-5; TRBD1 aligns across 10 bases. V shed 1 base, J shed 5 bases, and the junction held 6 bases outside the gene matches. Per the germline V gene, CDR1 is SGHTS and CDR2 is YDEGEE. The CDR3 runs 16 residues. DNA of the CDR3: TGTGCCAGCAGCTTGTCCGGGACAGGGGCTCATCAGCCCCAGCATTTT. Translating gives CASSLSGTGAHQPQHF.

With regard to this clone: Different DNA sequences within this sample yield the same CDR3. The CDR3 coding sequence is TGTGCCAGCAGCTTAGGGCTAGCGGGGGGGACAGATACGCAGTATTTT. This sequence encodes CASSLGLAGGTDTQYF. V is TRBV7-2 and J is TRBJ2-3; 12 bases map to TRBD2. The CDR3 spans 16 residues. V lost 1 base and J lost 3; bases outside the gene matches: 2. Germline V CDR1 and CDR2: SGHTA, FQGNSA.

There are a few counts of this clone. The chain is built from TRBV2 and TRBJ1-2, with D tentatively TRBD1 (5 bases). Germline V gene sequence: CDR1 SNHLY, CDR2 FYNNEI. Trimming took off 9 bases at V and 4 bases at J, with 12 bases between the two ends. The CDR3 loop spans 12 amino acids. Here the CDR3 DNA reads TGTGCCAGATCGGACAAGATCTATGGCTACACCTTC. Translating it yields CARSDKIYGYTF. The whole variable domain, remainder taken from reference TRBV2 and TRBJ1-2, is EPEVTQTPSHQVTQMGQEVILRCVPISNHLYFYWYRQILGQKVEFLVSFYNNEISEKSEIFDDQFSVERPDGSNFTLKIRSTKLEDSAMYFCARSDKIYGYTFGSGTRLTVV.